The source of this T cell receptor beta chain is a study of cytomegalovirus exposure and HLA in healthy donors. 60 Vbeta and 13 Jbeta primers were used in PCR. Libraries were prepared by immunoSEQ multiplex PCR; TCRdb keeps only in-frame clonotypes and omits some of them. The repertoire table contains about 200,000 clones. The CDR3 has 14 amino acids. The V gene's germline CDR1 is SQVTM and CDR2 ANQGSEA. J gave up 0 bases and V 7 bases, and 7 bases lay outside the gene matches. About this clone: Its antigen is unknown.

Study-level points and caveats: A later analysis associated 15,000 to 20,000 TCR beta sequences with HLA alleles at a 0.05 false discovery rate. Highly shared sequence variants in one cluster were likely a sequencing artifact.

What was sequenced was PBMCs. The V and J genes are TRBV29-1 and TRBJ2-7; TRBD2 matches at 9 bases. The sequence derives from a woman in her 30s in good health and CMV-seropositive. The CDR3 DNA follows: TGCAGCGCAAGACTAGCGGTTAGCTCCTACGAGCAGTACTTC. This encodes CSARLAVSSYEQYF.